This T cell receptor beta chain originates from a study of blood T cell repertoires in COVID-19. Overall study: Researchers got acute and convalescent COVID-19 samples from the United States, Italy and Spain. From T cells, B-cell-depleted T cells, or PBMCs came the material, which was cDNA or gDNA.

In its sample, this clone was seen a few times. CDR1 and CDR2 (germline): SEHNR, FQNEAQ (reference sequence). The germline V and J ends were trimmed by 0 bases and 6 bases, with 9 bases remaining between them. The CDR3 extends over 13 amino acids. As processed by the authors: The assay estimated nucleated cells by amplifying reference gene primers. TCRdb keeps only in-frame clones here, not all; method: immunoSEQ multiplex PCR. The DNA was the basis for D and trimming; V, J and clone size are from that table. Of under 300,000 clones in the sample, 70% to 85% were seen once. The receptor was isolated from a woman at least 80 years old with active or convalescent COVID-19. J is TRBJ2-7 and V is TRBV7-9, with D possibly TRBD1 on 6 matching bases. Sequencing was performed on peripheral blood. CDR3: CASSLAGAFEQYF. In nucleotides, the CDR3 is TGTGCCAGCAGCTTAGCGGGGGCTTTCGAGCAGTACTTC.